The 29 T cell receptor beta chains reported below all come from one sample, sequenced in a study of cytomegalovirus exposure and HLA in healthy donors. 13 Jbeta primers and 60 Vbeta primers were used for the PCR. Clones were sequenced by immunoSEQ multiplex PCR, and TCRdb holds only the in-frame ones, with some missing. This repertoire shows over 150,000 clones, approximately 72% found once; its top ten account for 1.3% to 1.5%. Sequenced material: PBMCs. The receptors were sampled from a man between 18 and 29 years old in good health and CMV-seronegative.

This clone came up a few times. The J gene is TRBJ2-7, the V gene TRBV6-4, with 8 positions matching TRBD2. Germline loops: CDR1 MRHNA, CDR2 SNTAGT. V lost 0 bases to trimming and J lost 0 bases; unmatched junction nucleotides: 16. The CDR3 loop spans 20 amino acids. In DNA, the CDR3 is TGTGCCAGCAGTGACTCCGGGGTAGGAGAAGCGGGAGTCGACTCCTACGAGCAGTACTTC. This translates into CASSDSGVGEAGVDSYEQYF.

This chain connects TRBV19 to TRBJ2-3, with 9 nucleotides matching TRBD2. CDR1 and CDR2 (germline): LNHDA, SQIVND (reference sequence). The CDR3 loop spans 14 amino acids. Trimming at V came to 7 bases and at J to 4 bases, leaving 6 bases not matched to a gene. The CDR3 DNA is TGTGCCAGTACCGTTAGCGGGAGTGCAGATACGCAGTATTTT. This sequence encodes CASTVSGSADTQYF.

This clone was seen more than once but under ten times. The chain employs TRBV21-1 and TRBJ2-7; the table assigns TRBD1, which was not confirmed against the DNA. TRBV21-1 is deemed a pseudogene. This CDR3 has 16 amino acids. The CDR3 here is CASSKPQPEGAYEQYF. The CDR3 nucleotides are TGTGCCAGCAGCAAGCCCCAGCCCGAGGGGGCCTACGAGCAGTACTTC.

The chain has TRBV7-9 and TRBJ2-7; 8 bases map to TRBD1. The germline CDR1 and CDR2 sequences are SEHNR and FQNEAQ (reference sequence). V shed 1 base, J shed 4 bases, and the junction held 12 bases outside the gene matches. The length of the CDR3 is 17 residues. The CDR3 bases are TGTGCCAGCAGCTTAGAGAGGGCCCCAGGGGGCGGTTACGAGCAGTACTTC. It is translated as CASSLERAPGGGYEQYF.

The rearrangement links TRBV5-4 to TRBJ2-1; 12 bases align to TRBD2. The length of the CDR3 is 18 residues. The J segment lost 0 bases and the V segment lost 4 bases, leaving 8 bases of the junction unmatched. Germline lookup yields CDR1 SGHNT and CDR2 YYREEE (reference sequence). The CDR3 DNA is TGTGCCAGCAGCCCGGACCAGGGACTAGCGGGCTCCTACAATGAGCAGTTCTTC. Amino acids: CASSPDQGLAGSYNEQFF.

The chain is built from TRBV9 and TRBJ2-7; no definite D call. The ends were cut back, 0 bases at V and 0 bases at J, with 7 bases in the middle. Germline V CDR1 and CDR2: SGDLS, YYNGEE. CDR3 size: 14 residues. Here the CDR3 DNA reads TGTGCCAGCAGCGTAGGACTCCGCTCCTACGAGCAGTACTTC. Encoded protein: CASSVGLRSYEQYF.

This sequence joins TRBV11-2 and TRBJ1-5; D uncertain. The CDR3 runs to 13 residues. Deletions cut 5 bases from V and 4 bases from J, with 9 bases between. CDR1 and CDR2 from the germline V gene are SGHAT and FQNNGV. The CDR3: CASSPSPNQPQHF. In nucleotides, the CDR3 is TGTGCCAGCAGCCCCAGTCCTAATCAGCCCCAGCATTTT.

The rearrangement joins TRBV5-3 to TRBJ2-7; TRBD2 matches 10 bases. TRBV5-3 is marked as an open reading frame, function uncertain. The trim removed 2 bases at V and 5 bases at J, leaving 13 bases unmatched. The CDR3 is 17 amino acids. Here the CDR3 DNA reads TGTGCCAGAAGCTTCGTATCGCTGGGACTAGCGTTCCACGAGCAGTACTTC. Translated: CARSFVSLGLAFHEQYF.

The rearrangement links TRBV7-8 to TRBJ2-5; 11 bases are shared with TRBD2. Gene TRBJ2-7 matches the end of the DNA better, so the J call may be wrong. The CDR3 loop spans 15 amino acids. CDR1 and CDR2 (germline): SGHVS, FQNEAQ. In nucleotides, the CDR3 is TGTGCCAGCAGCACCCCTAGCGGGAGGTCCCACGAGCAGTACTTC. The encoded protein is CASSTPSGRSHEQYF.

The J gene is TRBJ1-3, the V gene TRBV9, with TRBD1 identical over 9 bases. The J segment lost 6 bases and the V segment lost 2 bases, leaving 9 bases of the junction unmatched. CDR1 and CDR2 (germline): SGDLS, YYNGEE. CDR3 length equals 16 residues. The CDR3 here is CASSVGQGHLLNTIYF. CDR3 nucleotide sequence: TGTGCCAGCAGCGTGGGACAGGGCCACCTGTTAAACACCATATATTTT.

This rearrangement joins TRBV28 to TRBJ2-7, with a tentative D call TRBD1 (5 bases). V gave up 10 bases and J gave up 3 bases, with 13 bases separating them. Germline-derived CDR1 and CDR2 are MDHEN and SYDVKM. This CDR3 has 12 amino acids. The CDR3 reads CATVTGNYEQYF. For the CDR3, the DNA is TGTGCCACCGTAACAGGAAACTACGAGCAGTACTTC.

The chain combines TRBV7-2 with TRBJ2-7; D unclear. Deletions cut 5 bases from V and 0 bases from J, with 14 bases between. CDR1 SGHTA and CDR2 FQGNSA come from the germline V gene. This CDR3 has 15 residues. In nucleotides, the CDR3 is TGTGCCAGCAGCGCGACCCTCCTAGGCTCCTACGAGCAGTACTTC. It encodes CASSATLLGSYEQYF.

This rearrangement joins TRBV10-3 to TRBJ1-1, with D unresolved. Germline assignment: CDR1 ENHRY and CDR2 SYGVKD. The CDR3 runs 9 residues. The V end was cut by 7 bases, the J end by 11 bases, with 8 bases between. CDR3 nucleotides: TGTGCCATCATGACGGGTGCTTTCTTT. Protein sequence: CAIMTGAFF.

The DNA for the CDR3 is TGTGCCAGCAGGCGAGTAACAGGGACGCAAGGAAACACCATATATTTT. This encodes CASRRVTGTQGNTIYF. V is TRBV7-2 and J is TRBJ1-3; maybe TRBD1 (6 bases). The V end lost 6 bases, the J end lost 4 bases, and 19 bases lay between the germline ends. The CDR3 loop spans 16 amino acids. Germline CDR1 is SGHTA and CDR2 is FQGNSA.

This CDR3 reads CASSEEGGSYEQYF. The CDR3 coding sequence is TGTGCCAGCAGCGAAGAGGGAGGGTCCTACGAGCAGTACTTC. V is TRBV6-6 and J is TRBJ2-7; 7 nucleotides align to TRBD2. Unmatched junction bases numbered 6, after V lost 6 bases and J lost 1 base. Germline CDR1 is MNHNY and CDR2 is SVGAGI (reference sequence). This CDR3 has 14 residues.

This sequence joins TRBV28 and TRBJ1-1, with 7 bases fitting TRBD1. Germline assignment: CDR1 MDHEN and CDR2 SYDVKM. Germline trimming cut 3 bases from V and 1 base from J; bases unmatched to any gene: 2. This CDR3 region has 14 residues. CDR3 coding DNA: TGTGCCAGCAGTTTTGGGGACAGGAACACTGAAGCTTTCTTT. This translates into CASSFGDRNTEAFF.

The CDR3 loop reads CASSRPEGEQYF. CDR3 DNA: TGTGCCAGCAGCCGTCCCGAGGGCGAGCAGTACTTC. The V gene is TRBV27, the J gene TRBJ2-7, with D perhaps matching TRBD2 (5 bases). The germline CDR1 and CDR2 sequences are MNHEY and SMNVEV (reference sequence). The CDR3 is 12 amino acids. With 6 bases removed from V and 6 bases from J, the gap between germline ends came to 12 bases.

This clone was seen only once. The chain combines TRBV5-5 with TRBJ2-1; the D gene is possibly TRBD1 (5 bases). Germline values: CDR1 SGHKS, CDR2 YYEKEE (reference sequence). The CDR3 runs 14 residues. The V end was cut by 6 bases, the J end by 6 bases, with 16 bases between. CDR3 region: CASIVGPLSNEQFF. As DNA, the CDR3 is TGTGCCAGCATAGTGGGGCCGCTCTCCAATGAGCAGTTCTTC. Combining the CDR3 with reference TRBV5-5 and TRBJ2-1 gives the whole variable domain DAGVTQSPTHLIKTRGQQVTLRCSPISGHKSVSWYQQVLGQGPQFIFQYYEKEERGRGNFPDRFSARQFPNYSSELNVNALLLGDSALYLCASIVGPLSNEQFFGPGTRLTVL.

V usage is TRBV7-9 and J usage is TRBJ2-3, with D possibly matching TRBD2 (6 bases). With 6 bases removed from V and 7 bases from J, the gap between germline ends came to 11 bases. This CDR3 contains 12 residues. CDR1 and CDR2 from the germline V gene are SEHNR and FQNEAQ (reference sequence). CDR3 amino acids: CASRASANTQYF. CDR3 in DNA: TGTGCCAGCAGAGCTAGCGCCAATACGCAGTATTTT.

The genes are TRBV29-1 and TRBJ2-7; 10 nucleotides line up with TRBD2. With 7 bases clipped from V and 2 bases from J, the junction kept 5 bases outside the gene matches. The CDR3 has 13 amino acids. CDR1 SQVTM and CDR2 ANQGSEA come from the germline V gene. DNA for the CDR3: TGCAGCGGAGGGACTAGCGACCCCTACGAGCAGTACTTC. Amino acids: CSGGTSDPYEQYF.

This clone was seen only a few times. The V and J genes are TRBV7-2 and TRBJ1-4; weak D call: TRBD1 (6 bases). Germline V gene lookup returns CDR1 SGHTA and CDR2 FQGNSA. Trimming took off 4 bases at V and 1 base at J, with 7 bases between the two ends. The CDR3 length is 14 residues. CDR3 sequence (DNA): TGTGCCAGCAGCTACAGGGAAACTAATGAAAAACTGTTTTTT. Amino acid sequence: CASSYRETNEKLFF.

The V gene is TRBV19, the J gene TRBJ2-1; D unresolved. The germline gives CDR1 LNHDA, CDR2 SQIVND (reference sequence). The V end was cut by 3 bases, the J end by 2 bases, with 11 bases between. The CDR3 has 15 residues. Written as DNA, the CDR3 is TGTGCCAGTAGTATGGAGATCTTAGCCTACAATGAGCAGTTCTTC. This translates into CASSMEILAYNEQFF.

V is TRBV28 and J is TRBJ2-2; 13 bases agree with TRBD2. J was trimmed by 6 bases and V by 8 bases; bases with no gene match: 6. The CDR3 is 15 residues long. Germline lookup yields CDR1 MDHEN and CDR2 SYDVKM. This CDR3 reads CASHTSGGAPGELFF. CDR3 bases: TGTGCCAGCCATACTAGCGGGGGGGCTCCCGGGGAGCTGTTTTTT. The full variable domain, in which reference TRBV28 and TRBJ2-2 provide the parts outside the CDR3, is DVKVTQSSRYLVKRTGEKVFLECVQDMDHENMFWYRQDPGLGLRLIYFSYDVKMKEKGDIPEGYSVSREKKERFSLILESASTNQTSMYLCASHTSGGAPGELFFGEGSRLTVL.

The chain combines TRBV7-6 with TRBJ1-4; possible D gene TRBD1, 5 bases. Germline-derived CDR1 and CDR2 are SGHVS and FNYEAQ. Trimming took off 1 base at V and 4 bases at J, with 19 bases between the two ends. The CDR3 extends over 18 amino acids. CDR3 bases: TGTGCCAGCAGCTTAGGTGGGCAGGGCCAAAGGGTTAATGAAAAACTGTTTTTT. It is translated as CASSLGGQGQRVNEKLFF.

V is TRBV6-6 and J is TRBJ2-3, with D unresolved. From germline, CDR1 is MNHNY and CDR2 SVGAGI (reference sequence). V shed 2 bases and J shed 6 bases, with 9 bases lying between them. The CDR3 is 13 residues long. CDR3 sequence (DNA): TGTGCCAGCAGTTACCGGGTGTTGGATACGCAGTATTTT. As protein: CASSYRVLDTQYF.

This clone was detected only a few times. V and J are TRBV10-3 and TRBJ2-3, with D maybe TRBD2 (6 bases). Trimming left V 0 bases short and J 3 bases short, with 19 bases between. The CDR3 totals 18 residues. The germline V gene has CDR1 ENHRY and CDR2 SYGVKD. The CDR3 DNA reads TGTGCCATCAGTGAGTCGGGGGAGGCCCCCAGGGAGACAGATACGCAGTATTTT. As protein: CAISESGEAPRETDTQYF.

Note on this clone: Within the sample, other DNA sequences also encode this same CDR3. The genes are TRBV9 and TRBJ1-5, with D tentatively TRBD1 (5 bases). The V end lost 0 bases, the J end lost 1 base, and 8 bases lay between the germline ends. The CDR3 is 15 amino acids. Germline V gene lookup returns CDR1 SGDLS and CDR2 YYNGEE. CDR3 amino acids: CASSVGWGSNQPQHF. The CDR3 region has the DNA TGTGCCAGCAGCGTAGGTTGGGGCAGCAATCAGCCCCAGCATTTT.

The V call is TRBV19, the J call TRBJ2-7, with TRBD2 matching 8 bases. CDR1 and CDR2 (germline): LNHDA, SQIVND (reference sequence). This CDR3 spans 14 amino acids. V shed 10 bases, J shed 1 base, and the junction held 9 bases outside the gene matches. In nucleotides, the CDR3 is TGTGCCACCACGGGGGTAGCGGGGTCCTACGAGCAGTACTTC. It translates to CATTGVAGSYEQYF.

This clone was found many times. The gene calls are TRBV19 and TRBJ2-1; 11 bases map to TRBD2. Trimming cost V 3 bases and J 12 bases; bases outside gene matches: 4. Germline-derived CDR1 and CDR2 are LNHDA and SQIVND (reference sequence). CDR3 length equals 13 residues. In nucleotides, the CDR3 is TGTGCCAGTAGTATGGGACTAGCGGATGGGCAGTTCTTC. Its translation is CASSMGLADGQFF.